These 18 T cell receptor beta chains were all obtained from the same sample, sequenced in a study of siplizumab effects on memory and regulatory T cells. Sequencing was performed with immunoSEQ multiplex PCR; in TCRdb, only in-frame clones are kept and a portion is missing. The sample has about 50,000 clones, around 97% seen once. The sequencing sample was made of naive CD8+ T cells sorted from blood. Every receptor here comes from a human donor in good health.

The rearrangement links TRBV27 to TRBJ2-7; D remains ambiguous. CDR3 length equals 14 residues. CDR1 and CDR2 from the germline V gene are MNHEY and SMNVEV (reference sequence). V was clipped by 1 base and J by 3 bases, with 10 bases between them. The CDR3 region has the DNA TGTGCCAGCAGTTTATATGGACCGAGCTACGAGCAGTACTTC. Translation gives CASSLYGPSYEQYF.

A word on this clone: Other DNA sequences in the sample encode the same CDR3. The chain recombines TRBV4-1 with TRBJ2-7; TRBD1 aligns across 8 bases. Trimming removed 0 bases from V and 1 base from J; junction bases left unmatched: 2. This CDR3 contains 15 residues. From germline, CDR1 is MGHRA and CDR2 YSYEKL. CDR3 nucleotides: TGCGCCAGCAGCCAAGAGGACAGGGAATCCTACGAGCAGTACTTC. The encoded protein is CASSQEDRESYEQYF.

The count of this clone is one. V usage is TRBV4-3 and J usage is TRBJ2-7; no definite D call. The germline CDR1 and CDR2 sequences are LGHNA and YSLEER. The CDR3 extends over 16 amino acids. With 0 bases removed from V and 3 bases from J, the gap between germline ends came to 15 bases. The CDR3 loop is CASSQDRQWVDYEQYF. The CDR3, as DNA: TGCGCCAGCAGCCAAGATCGCCAGTGGGTTGACTACGAGCAGTACTTC.

The chain combines TRBV7-3 with TRBJ2-2; D unclear. This CDR3 is 13 amino acids long. CDR1 and CDR2 (germline): SGHTA, FQGTGA. V dropped 1 base and J dropped 5 bases, with 5 bases sitting between them. The CDR3: CASSLILTGELFF. The DNA for the CDR3 is TGTGCCAGCAGCTTAATCTTAACCGGGGAGCTGTTTTTT.

This sequence joins TRBV19 and TRBJ2-5, with TRBD2 matching over 7 bases. CDR1 and CDR2 from the germline V gene are LNHDA and SQIVND (reference sequence). Unmatched junction bases numbered 9, after V lost 3 bases and J lost 2 bases. The CDR3 is made up of 16 amino acids. This chain's CDR3 is CASSISEGGRQETQYF. The DNA for the CDR3 is TGTGCCAGTAGTATTTCGGAGGGAGGGCGACAAGAGACCCAGTACTTC.

The chain recombines TRBV9 with TRBJ2-2; D unresolved. V shed 0 bases and J shed 8 bases, with 2 bases lying between them. This CDR3 spans 11 amino acids. In germline, CDR1 is SGDLS, CDR2 YYNGEE. Here the CDR3 DNA reads TGTGCCAGCAGCGTAGAAGGGGAGCTGTTTTTT. Its translation: CASSVEGELFF.

This sequence joins TRBV25-1 and TRBJ1-2; D may be TRBD1 (5 bases). Trimming took off 4 bases at V and 4 bases at J, with 13 bases between the two ends. The germline gives CDR1 MGHDK, CDR2 SYGVNS. This CDR3 region has 14 residues. CDR3 residues: CASSGQLIPYGYTF. The CDR3 DNA sequence: TGTGCCAGCAGTGGACAGTTGATCCCCTATGGCTACACCTTC.

This chain connects TRBV7-9 to TRBJ2-3; D is undetermined. The germline V and J ends were trimmed by 0 bases and 5 bases, with 18 bases remaining between them. The CDR3 has 17 amino acids. Germline CDR1 and CDR2: SEHNR and FQNEAQ (reference sequence). The CDR3 loop is CASSLAIGSLVVDTQYF. CDR3 DNA sequence: TGTGCCAGCAGCTTAGCGATAGGGTCTCTTGTGGTAGATACGCAGTATTTT.

V is TRBV5-5 and J is TRBJ2-5, with 7 bases matching TRBD1. CDR1 is SGHKS and CDR2 is YYEKEE in the germline V gene (reference sequence). The V and J ends lost 1 base and 5 bases, in that order; junction bases with no gene match: 8. The CDR3 runs 15 residues. The DNA of the CDR3 is TGTGCCAGCAGCTTGCGGCAGGGGGTTAGGGAGACCCAGTACTTC. This gives the protein CASSLRQGVRETQYF.

This clone came up once. This CDR3 reads CASSADREDYGYTF. CDR3 nucleotides: TGTGCCAGCAGTGCCGACAGGGAGGACTATGGCTACACCTTC. The chain carries TRBV27 and TRBJ1-2; 7 bases match TRBD1. CDR3 size: 14 residues. The V and J ends lost 5 bases and 3 bases, in that order; junction bases with no gene match: 6. In germline, CDR1 is MNHEY, CDR2 SMNVEV (reference sequence).

The chain is built from TRBV19 and TRBJ2-1; 7 nucleotides agree with TRBD2. This CDR3 spans 15 amino acids. CDR1 LNHDA and CDR2 SQIVND come from the germline V gene (reference sequence). Germline trimming cut 3 bases from V and 8 bases from J; bases unmatched to any gene: 10. CDR3 sequence reads: CASSMGSGGPDEQFF. As DNA, the CDR3 is TGTGCCAGTAGTATGGGGTCGGGGGGACCCGATGAGCAGTTCTTC.

The chain employs TRBV5-6 and TRBJ2-7; 8 bases line up with TRBD1. Germline V gives CDR1 SGHDT, CDR2 YYEEEE. This CDR3 contains 19 residues. The ends lost 4 bases at V and 2 bases at J; junction bases unmatched: 20. The CDR3 nucleotides read TGTGCCAGCAGCCCCCTGGACAGGGCCCGACTAGAAGGGACCTACGAGCAGTACTTC. Its translation: CASSPLDRARLEGTYEQYF.

J is TRBJ1-5 and V is TRBV7-8; D gene unclear. Germline CDR1 SGHVS, CDR2 FQNEAQ. The CDR3 runs to 14 residues. The V and J ends lost 5 bases and 1 base respectively, with 9 bases between them. The CDR3 DNA reads TGTGCCAGCAGCCCTTCTCGCAGCAATCAGCCCCAGCATTTT. Translating it yields CASSPSRSNQPQHF. The variable domain in full, completed from reference TRBV7-8 and TRBJ1-5, reads GAGVSQSPRYKVAKRGQDVALRCDPISGHVSLFWYQQALGQGPEFLTYFQNEAQLDKSGLPSDRFFAERPEGSVSTLKIQRTQQEDSAVYLCASSPSRSNQPQHFGDGTRLSIL.

J is TRBJ2-1 and V is TRBV29-1; D is ambiguous. The ends were cut back, 7 bases at V and 6 bases at J, with 7 bases in the middle. The CDR3 is 10 amino acids. CDR1 and CDR2 (germline): SQVTM, ANQGSEA. In nucleotides, the CDR3 is TGCAGCGGGGTTGCCAATGAGCAGTTCTTC. Residues: CSGVANEQFF.

The chain couples TRBV5-1 to TRBJ1-5; D ambiguous. The CDR3 totals 14 residues. Trimming pared 0 bases from V and 5 bases from J, leaving 9 bases between. Germline V gene lookup returns CDR1 SGHRS and CDR2 YFSETQ. This CDR3 is CASSLESGDQPQHF. The CDR3 coding sequence is TGCGCCAGCAGCTTGGAGTCCGGGGATCAGCCCCAGCATTTT.

This rearrangement joins TRBV15 to TRBJ2-2; 11 bases map to TRBD2. There are 18 residues in the CDR3. V lost 3 bases, J lost 1 base, and 7 bases stayed unmatched. CDR1 LNHNV and CDR2 YYDKDF come from the germline V gene (reference sequence). The CDR3 protein is CATSSILLAGGNTGELFF. DNA for the CDR3: TGTGCCACCAGCAGCATCCTCCTAGCGGGAGGGAACACCGGGGAGCTGTTTTTT.

This clone was detected only a few times. This rearrangement joins TRBV4-1 to TRBJ2-3; maybe TRBD2 (5 bases). Germline V gene sequence: CDR1 MGHRA, CDR2 YSYEKL. This CDR3 is 12 amino acids long. The ends were cut back, 1 base at V and 6 bases at J, with 5 bases in the middle. CDR3 protein: CASSQAGDTQYF. The CDR3 DNA reads as TGCGCCAGCAGCCAAGCGGGGGATACGCAGTATTTT.

The chain uses TRBV6-5 and TRBJ1-3; 7 nucleotides agree with TRBD1. CDR3 length: 14 residues. V gave up 6 bases and J gave up 3 bases; unmatched junction bases: 5. Per germline, CDR1 MNHEY and CDR2 SVGAGI. CDR3 nucleotide sequence: TGTGCCAGCAGAGACCGGGACAGTGGAAACACCATATATTTT. It codes for CASRDRDSGNTIYF.